These 10 T cell receptor beta chains came from one sample sequenced in a study of shared clonotypes between healthy human individuals. TCRdb keeps only in-frame clones here, not all; method: immunoSEQ multiplex PCR. This repertoire shows about 2.4 million clones, approximately 93% found once; its top ten account for about 0.39%. Sequencing was carried out using naive CD4+ T cells from PBMCs. Subset in this sample: CD45RA+ positively selected. The receptors come from a young man in good health. Some clones in this sample may be carry-over from other donors' samples.

The chain carries TRBV5-6 and TRBJ2-5, with 10 bases matching TRBD2. CDR3 size: 17 residues. Per the germline V gene, CDR1 is SGHDT and CDR2 is YYEEEE. The ends lost 2 bases at V and 0 bases at J; junction bases unmatched: 7. CDR3 sequence: CASSFRSSGGHQETQYF. As DNA, the CDR3 is TGTGCCAGCAGCTTCCGCTCTAGCGGGGGCCACCAAGAGACCCAGTACTTC.

This chain connects TRBV30 to TRBJ1-2, with 8 bases aligning to TRBD1. The V gene's germline CDR1 is GTSNPN and CDR2 SVGIG (reference sequence). V dropped 5 bases and J dropped 4; count of bases not matched to a gene: 3. The CDR3 is 12 amino acids. CDR3 region: CAWGDRPYGYTF. CDR3 coding DNA: TGTGCCTGGGGGGACAGGCCCTATGGCTACACCTTC.

The V and J genes are TRBV18 and TRBJ2-5, with D perhaps TRBD1 (6 bases). V was clipped by 6 bases and J by 1 base, with 9 bases between them. Germline V lookup: CDR1 KGHSH, CDR2 LQKENI. The CDR3 runs to 13 residues. The CDR3 reads CASSRDIQETQYF. The CDR3 DNA reads TGTGCCAGCTCTCGGGACATCCAAGAGACCCAGTACTTC.

Remarks on this clone: Other DNA variants within this sample encode the same CDR3. V usage is TRBV7-9 and J usage is TRBJ1-4, with 10 positions matching TRBD1. Trimming removed 6 bases from V and 8 bases from J; junction bases left unmatched: 6. The CDR3 loop spans 14 amino acids. From germline, CDR1 is SEHNR and CDR2 FQNEAQ (reference sequence). The DNA of the CDR3 is TGTGCCAGCAGTCTTGGGACAGGGGAGGAAAAACTGTTTTTT. Amino acid sequence: CASSLGTGEEKLFF.

This chain connects TRBV19 to TRBJ2-7, with D possibly TRBD1 on 5 matching bases. Germline lookup yields CDR1 LNHDA and CDR2 SQIVND (reference sequence). V lost 3 bases to trimming and J lost 4 bases, with 13 bases between them. The CDR3 is 14 residues long. CDR3: CASSIQGSGYEQYF. Written as DNA, the CDR3 is TGTGCCAGTAGTATCCAGGGTTCTGGGTACGAGCAGTACTTC.

The gene calls are TRBV5-4 and TRBJ2-2; D is tentatively TRBD1 or TRBD2 (5 bases each). CDR1 is SGHNT and CDR2 is YYREEE in the germline V gene (reference sequence). The germline V and J ends were trimmed by 5 bases and 4 bases, with 15 bases remaining between them. This CDR3 spans 15 amino acids. CDR3 nucleotide sequence: TGTGCCAGCAGACGGGACCCCGCAGGCACCGGGGAGCTGTTTTTT. Translating it yields CASRRDPAGTGELFF.

V usage is TRBV7-2 and J usage is TRBJ2-4; D may be TRBD2 (6 bases). The V gene's germline CDR1 is SGHTA and CDR2 FQGNSA. The V end lost 6 bases, the J end lost 6 bases, and 15 bases lay between the germline ends. CDR3 length equals 14 residues. The CDR3: CASSLRGTGNIQYF. The CDR3 DNA sequence: TGTGCCAGCAGTCTTCGCGGGACCGGAAACATTCAGTACTTC. The whole variable domain, filled in from reference TRBV7-2 and TRBJ2-4, reads GAGVSQSPSNKVTEKGKDVELRCDPISGHTALYWYRQSLGQGLEFLIYFQGNSAPDKSGLPSDRFSAERTGGSVSTLTIQRTQQEDSAVYLCASSLRGTGNIQYFGAGTRLSVL.

The chain recombines TRBV5-1 with TRBJ2-1, with D possibly being TRBD1 or TRBD2 (6 bases each). Germline V gene lookup returns CDR1 SGHRS and CDR2 YFSETQ. V was shortened by 0 bases and J by 8 bases, with 18 bases between the two germline ends. The CDR3 spans 16 residues. The CDR3 reads CASSLDGGQGIDEQFF. Here the CDR3 DNA reads TGCGCCAGCAGCTTGGACGGGGGCCAAGGGATCGATGAGCAGTTCTTC. Using reference TRBV5-1 and TRBJ2-1 for the parts outside the CDR3, the full variable domain is KAGVTQTPRYLIKTRGQQVTLSCSPISGHRSVSWYQQTPGQGLQFLFEYFSETQRNKGNFPGRFSGRQFSNSRSEMNVSTLELGDSALYLCASSLDGGQGIDEQFFGPGTRLTVL.

The chain recombines TRBV28 with TRBJ1-2, with 9 bases aligning to TRBD1. CDR3 length equals 12 residues. Germline V gives CDR1 MDHEN, CDR2 SYDVKM. Trimming at V came to 11 bases and at J to 8 bases, leaving 9 bases not matched to a gene. Written as DNA, the CDR3 is TGTGCCCTTTACAGGGGGCCGTTAGGCTACACCTTC. Translation: CALYRGPLGYTF.

This chain connects TRBV15 to TRBJ1-4; D is undetermined. This CDR3 is built from 13 residues. Germline values: CDR1 LNHNV, CDR2 YYDKDF (reference sequence). The V end lost 0 bases, the J end lost 5 bases, and 4 bases lay between the germline ends. CDR3 sequence (DNA): TGTGCCACCAGCAGAGAACAGAATGAAAAACTGTTTTTT. Translated, it gives CATSREQNEKLFF.